Below, 22 T cell receptor beta chains from the same sample are listed, as sequenced in a study of blood T cell repertoires in COVID-19. Libraries were prepared by immunoSEQ multiplex PCR; TCRdb keeps only in-frame clonotypes and omits some of them. The repertoire holds fewer than 350,000 clones, with around nine tenths as singletons. The sequenced material came from peripheral blood. These receptors all stem from a man aged 35-49 years with active or convalescent COVID-19.

V and J are TRBV10-3 and TRBJ2-7, with 9 nucleotides matching TRBD1. Trimming removed 0 bases from V and 6 bases from J; junction bases left unmatched: 6. The germline V gene encodes CDR1 ENHRY and CDR2 SYGVKD. The CDR3 is 15 residues long. CDR3 protein: CAISESRDRELEQYF. The CDR3 nucleotides are TGTGCCATCAGTGAGTCGCGGGACAGGGAGCTCGAGCAGTACTTC.

V usage is TRBV18 and J usage is TRBJ1-1; a weak D match, TRBD1 (5 bases). The ends were cut back, 5 bases at V and 1 base at J, with 11 bases in the middle. CDR1 and CDR2 from the germline V gene are KGHSH and LQKENI. The CDR3 is 14 amino acids. In DNA, the CDR3 is TGTGCCAGCTCAATTACAGGCCAGAACACTGAAGCTTTCTTT. It is translated as CASSITGQNTEAFF.

This sequence joins TRBV5-5 and TRBJ2-1; 9 bases line up with TRBD1. The J segment lost 3 bases and the V segment lost 3 bases, leaving 10 bases of the junction unmatched. The CDR3 has 17 residues. Germline CDR1 SGHKS, CDR2 YYEKEE (reference sequence). The CDR3 spells CASSYDPGQGSYNEQFF. DNA for the CDR3: TGTGCCAGCAGCTATGATCCGGGACAGGGAAGCTACAATGAGCAGTTCTTC.

This chain links TRBV9 with TRBJ2-5; tentative D call: TRBD1 (5 bases). CDR1 is SGDLS, CDR2 YYNGEE, per germline. The CDR3 covers 15 residues. Trimming removed 3 bases at V and 0 bases at J, with 12 bases between. The CDR3 nucleotides read TGTGCCAGCAGCGCGCAGGGCGCGAACCAAGAGACCCAGTACTTC. Protein: CASSAQGANQETQYF.

The chain uses TRBV9 and TRBJ2-2; 7 bases map to TRBD2. J gave up 5 bases and V 2 bases, and 15 bases lay outside the gene matches. The germline CDR1 and CDR2 sequences are SGDLS and YYNGEE. CDR3 length: 18 residues. CDR3 bases: TGTGCCAGCAGCGTGGCCCCGGGGGGTGGGAGTTGGACCGGGGAGCTGTTTTTT. Translating gives CASSVAPGGGSWTGELFF.

The chain couples TRBV5-4 to TRBJ1-3; D possibly corresponds to TRBD1 (5 bases). The length of the CDR3 is 15 residues. Germline CDR1 reads SGHNT; CDR2 reads YYREEE (reference sequence). The V end lost 0 bases, the J end lost 8 bases, and 15 bases lay between the germline ends. The CDR3 nucleotides are TGTGCCAGCAGCTTGGCCCAGGGAATCCGGGACACCATATATTTT. It codes for CASSLAQGIRDTIYF.

This clone was counted between two and nine times. This rearrangement joins TRBV4-1 to TRBJ2-7, with 15 bases that match TRBD2. V shed 5 bases and J 4 bases; nucleotides not matched to a gene: 6. Germline V gene lookup returns CDR1 MGHRA and CDR2 YSYEKL. The CDR3 contains 16 residues. CDR3 residues: CASSTGLAGGFYEQYF. CDR3 nucleotides: TGCGCCAGCAGCACGGGACTAGCGGGAGGATTTTACGAGCAGTACTTC.

The chain joins TRBV7-3 to TRBJ2-7; 13 positions match TRBD2. Germline V gene lookup returns CDR1 SGHTA and CDR2 FQGTGA. This CDR3 has 15 amino acids. Unmatched junction bases numbered 6, after V lost 5 bases and J lost 5 bases. CDR3 DNA sequence: TGTGCCAGCAGCACAGGACTAGCGGGAGACGACGAGCAGTACTTC. This gives the protein CASSTGLAGDDEQYF.

The chain carries TRBV10-1 and TRBJ1-4, with D perhaps TRBD1 (6 bases). The CDR3 has 12 residues. The V and J ends lost 10 bases and 4 bases respectively, with 10 bases between them. Germline V CDR1 and CDR2: WNHNN, SYGVQD (reference sequence). The CDR3 sequence: CAKRQDNEKLFF. The CDR3 DNA reads TGCGCCAAAAGACAGGATAATGAAAAACTGTTTTTT.

V is TRBV6-5 and J is TRBJ2-5, with TRBD2 matching over 8 bases. CDR3 length equals 15 residues. The J segment lost 5 bases and the V segment lost 8 bases, leaving 13 bases of the junction unmatched. CDR1 MNHEY and CDR2 SVGAGI come from the germline V gene. This CDR3 reads CASQRGGSRGETQYF. CDR3 DNA: TGTGCCAGCCAGCGCGGGGGGTCACGCGGGGAGACCCAGTACTTC.

V is TRBV30 and J is TRBJ2-7, with 12 bases lining up with TRBD1. This CDR3 is 17 amino acids long. Germline loops: CDR1 GTSNPN, CDR2 SVGIG (reference sequence). The J segment lost 4 bases and the V segment lost 1 base, leaving 11 bases of the junction unmatched. CDR3 protein: CAWSAGTGGPTYYEQYF. DNA for the CDR3: TGTGCCTGGAGTGCTGGGACAGGGGGCCCTACGTATTACGAGCAGTACTTC.

The rearrangement uses TRBV30 and TRBJ1-2; D possibly corresponds to TRBD1 (5 bases). The CDR3 runs 13 residues. Looked up from germline, CDR1 is GTSNPN and CDR2 is SVGIG (reference sequence). Trimming cost V 3 bases and J 2 bases, with 10 bases left between them. The CDR3 region is CAWRYAGNYGYTF. CDR3 in DNA: TGTGCCTGGAGATACGCAGGGAACTATGGCTACACCTTC.

The chain joins TRBV4-1 to TRBJ2-3, with D hard to call. V lost 1 base to trimming and J lost 6 bases, with 5 bases between them. The germline gives CDR1 MGHRA, CDR2 YSYEKL. The CDR3 totals 12 residues. This CDR3 reads CASSQAQDTQYF. CDR3 nucleotides: TGCGCCAGCAGCCAAGCCCAGGATACGCAGTATTTT.

The chain joins TRBV9 to TRBJ1-1; D may be TRBD1 (6 bases). The V gene lost 0 bases and the J gene lost 4 bases, with 19 bases spanning the gap. CDR3 length: 17 residues. The germline CDR1 and CDR2 sequences are SGDLS and YYNGEE. CDR3 DNA sequence: TGTGCCAGCAGCGTAGGGGAAAGGGACAATCCGAGCACTGAAGCTTTCTTT. Protein: CASSVGERDNPSTEAFF.

The chain recombines TRBV29-1 with TRBJ1-2; D is possibly TRBD1 (5 bases). Looked up from germline, CDR1 is SQVTM and CDR2 is ANQGSEA. Trimming stripped 3 bases from V and 1 base from J, with 12 bases between. CDR3 length: 14 residues. CDR3 DNA: TGCAGCGTTGAGGGGACTACAAATAACTATGGCTACACCTTC. It yields the protein CSVEGTTNNYGYTF.

The rearrangement joins TRBV6-5 to TRBJ1-5, with D uncertain. Looked up from germline, CDR1 is MNHEY and CDR2 is SVGAGI. This CDR3 spans 13 amino acids. The germline V and J ends were trimmed by 8 bases and 2 bases, with 10 bases remaining between them. The chain's CDR3 is CASAGIGNQPQHF. CDR3 coding DNA: TGTGCCAGCGCGGGAATAGGCAATCAGCCCCAGCATTTT.

This clone was seen a single time. This chain links TRBV19 with TRBJ1-5; D is uncertain. The V and J ends lost 3 bases and 1 base respectively, with 13 bases between them. Germline V gene data show CDR1 as LNHDA and CDR2 as SQIVND (reference sequence). The CDR3 has 16 amino acids. The CDR3 loop is CASSILGGGSNQPQHF. The CDR3 nucleotides read TGTGCCAGTAGTATTTTGGGAGGAGGAAGCAATCAGCCCCAGCATTTT. Using reference TRBV19 and TRBJ1-5 for the parts outside the CDR3, the full variable domain is DGGITQSPKYLFRKEGQNVTLSCEQNLNHDAMYWYRQDPGQGLRLIYYSQIVNDFQKGDIAEGYSVSREKKESFPLTVTSAQKNPTAFYLCASSILGGGSNQPQHFGDGTRLSIL.

The chain couples TRBV28 to TRBJ1-1; D call uncertain. Trimming pared 6 bases from V and 11 bases from J, leaving 16 bases between. Germline V gene sequence: CDR1 MDHEN, CDR2 SYDVKM. The CDR3 runs to 12 residues. The CDR3 DNA follows: TGTGCCAGCAGCTTTTCGGAGGGTGGGGCTTTCTTT. It encodes CASSFSEGGAFF.

The chain uses TRBV27 and TRBJ1-5; D remains ambiguous. The germline CDR1 and CDR2 sequences are MNHEY and SMNVEV (reference sequence). This CDR3 spans 13 amino acids. V was clipped by 3 bases and J by 4 bases, with 7 bases between them. The CDR3 region is CASSFGKNQPQHF. The CDR3 DNA is TGTGCCAGCAGTTTCGGGAAAAATCAGCCCCAGCATTTT.

In this sample, this clone turned up a few times. The chain is built from TRBV21-1 and TRBJ1-1. TRBV21-1 is annotated as a pseudogene. This CDR3 has 13 residues. The CDR3 spells CASRRDANTEAFF. CDR3 DNA sequence: TGTGCCAGCAGGCGGGACGCCAACACTGAAGCTTTCTTT.

This clone came up a few times. This chain uses TRBV7-2 with TRBJ2-7; possible D gene TRBD2, 6 bases. CDR3 length: 13 amino acids. Germline V lookup: CDR1 SGHTA, CDR2 FQGNSA. The germline V and J ends were trimmed by 2 bases and 7 bases, with 12 bases remaining between them. CDR3 bases: TGTGCCAGCAGCTTAAACGGGGGTGAAGAGCAGTACTTC. Its protein product is CASSLNGGEEQYF.

The V and J genes are TRBV3-1 (or the pseudogene TRBV3-2) and TRBJ1-5; 8 bases are shared with TRBD1. Losses at the gene ends were 1 base for V and 5 bases for J; bases not matched to a gene: 7. The CDR3 is made up of 16 amino acids. Germline lookup yields CDR1 LGHDT and CDR2 YNNKEL (reference sequence). Here the CDR3 DNA reads TGTGCCAGCAGCCAAGCGGGAGGACAGGGACATCAGCCCCAGCATTTT. Amino acids: CASSQAGGQGHQPQHF.